Shown below are 14 T cell receptor beta chains from a single sample sequenced in a study of blood T cell repertoires in COVID-19. Profiled with immunoSEQ multiplex PCR; TCRdb holds only in-frame clones, not every one. The repertoire holds tens of thousands of clones, with about nine tenths as singletons. Input material: peripheral blood. The source is a human donor in a cohort sampled during active COVID-19.

The rearrangement uses TRBV2 and TRBJ2-4, with a weak D call TRBD2 (6 bases). The CDR3 length is 12 residues. Trimming left V 6 bases short and J 7 bases short, with 10 bases between. Germline CDR1 SNHLY, CDR2 FYNNEI. The CDR3 DNA reads as TGTGCCAGCAGATTTGGGGGGAACATTCAGTACTTC. It codes for CASRFGGNIQYF.

V is TRBV2 and J is TRBJ1-2; 7 bases line up with TRBD1. Germline CDR1 SNHLY, CDR2 FYNNEI. CDR3 length: 13 residues. With 7 bases clipped from V and 2 bases from J, the junction kept 4 bases outside the gene matches. Written as DNA, the CDR3 is TGTGCCAGCAAGGGACAGCTAAACTATGGCTACACCTTC. Amino acids: CASKGQLNYGYTF.

The rearrangement links TRBV20-1 to TRBJ1-5; the D is unclear. In germline, CDR1 is DFQATT, CDR2 SNEGSKA (reference sequence). V was clipped by 3 bases and J by 1 base, with 4 bases between them. CDR3 length: 12 amino acids. The DNA of the CDR3 is TGCAGTGCTAGTCTGAGCAATCAGCCCCAGCATTTT. As protein: CSASLSNQPQHF.

The chain recombines TRBV15 with TRBJ1-4, with TRBD1 matching 8 bases. The CDR3 length is 16 residues. CDR1 is LNHNV, CDR2 YYDKDF, per germline (reference sequence). V lost 1 base and J lost 7; bases outside the gene matches: 8. In DNA, the CDR3 is TGTGCCACCAGCAGAGGAGGGACAGGTGGAGGTGAAAAACTGTTTTTT. It codes for CATSRGGTGGGEKLFF.

The chain links TRBV19 to TRBJ2-7; 10 bases fit TRBD2. J lost 5 bases, V lost 3 bases, and 10 bases had no gene match. This CDR3 comprises 16 residues. Germline V gene data show CDR1 as LNHDA and CDR2 as SQIVND (reference sequence). CDR3: CASSIDILAGEDEQYF. The DNA for the CDR3 is TGTGCCAGTAGTATTGACATCCTAGCGGGGGAGGACGAGCAGTACTTC.

The chain employs TRBV19 and TRBJ2-7; TRBD1 matches 10 bases. V shed 10 bases, J shed 4 bases, and the junction held 10 bases outside the gene matches. The CDR3 runs 14 residues. Germline-derived CDR1 and CDR2 are LNHDA and SQIVND (reference sequence). This CDR3 is CATTSGTGEYEQYF. For the CDR3, the DNA is TGTGCCACCACCTCCGGGACAGGGGAATACGAGCAGTACTTC.

This clone was found once. One junction end disagrees with the germline gene, perhaps due to a read error. The V call is TRBV7-9, the J call TRBJ2-7; a possible D gene is TRBD1 (6 bases). The CDR3 is 14 residues long. Germline CDR1 reads SEHNR; CDR2 reads FQNEAQ (reference sequence). The CDR3: CASSPALGQPQFSF. In DNA form, the CDR3 reads TGTGCCAGCAGCCCAGCGCTTGGACAGCCACAGTTCAGCTTC.

V and J are TRBV27 and TRBJ1-1; possible D gene TRBD1, 5 bases. The CDR3 loop spans 14 amino acids. The V and J ends lost 8 bases and 2 bases respectively, with 15 bases between them. Germline V CDR1 and CDR2: MNHEY, SMNVEV (reference sequence). CDR3: CASGRGMTNTEAFF. The DNA for the CDR3 is TGTGCCAGCGGTAGGGGCATGACAAACACTGAAGCTTTCTTT.

The rearrangement links TRBV4-1 to TRBJ1-1; 11 bases are shared with TRBD1. The CDR3 consists of 14 residues. V shed 3 bases and J 4 bases; nucleotides not matched to a gene: 1. CDR1 and CDR2 (germline): MGHRA, YSYEKL. CDR3 bases: TGCGCCAGCAGCCACGGACAGGGGGCCACTGAAGCTTTCTTT. Protein product: CASSHGQGATEAFF.

The chain uses TRBV19 and TRBJ1-3; D may be TRBD1 (5 bases). CDR1 is LNHDA and CDR2 is SQIVND in the germline V gene (reference sequence). Trimming stripped 7 bases from V and 1 base from J, with 17 bases between. This CDR3 is built from 16 residues. The CDR3 DNA is TGTGCCAGTATTGGTCGGGGGGAGGCTTCTGGAAACACCATATATTTT. Amino acid sequence: CASIGRGEASGNTIYF.

The rearrangement links TRBV6-5 to TRBJ1-1; perhaps TRBD1 as D (5 bases). This CDR3 contains 13 residues. The germline V gene has CDR1 MNHEY and CDR2 SVGAGI. With 2 bases removed from V and 1 base from J, the gap between germline ends came to 5 bases. CDR3 amino acids: CASSYGQNTEAFF. The CDR3 DNA sequence: TGTGCCAGCAGTTACGGACAGAACACTGAAGCTTTCTTT.

The chain carries TRBV20-1 and TRBJ1-5; a weak D match, TRBD1 (6 bases). Trimming took off 3 bases at V and 0 bases at J, with 18 bases between the two ends. The CDR3 runs to 17 residues. Germline CDR1 and CDR2: DFQATT and SNEGSKA (reference sequence). The CDR3: CSASGGWEGYSNQPQHF. The CDR3 DNA follows: TGCAGTGCTAGTGGGGGCTGGGAAGGATATAGCAATCAGCCCCAGCATTTT.

The chain couples TRBV29-1 to TRBJ2-7, with D perhaps TRBD2 (5 bases). Germline loops: CDR1 SQVTM, CDR2 ANQGSEA. The CDR3 totals 12 residues. V lost 2 bases, J lost 5 bases, and 10 bases lay in between. CDR3: CSVESGIDEQYF. The DNA for the CDR3 is TGCAGCGTTGAATCCGGGATCGACGAGCAGTACTTC.

CDR3 DNA: TGTGCCACCAGTGATCCCACAGTCCCCTATGGCTACACCTTC. It encodes CATSDPTVPYGYTF. The chain combines TRBV24-1 with TRBJ1-2; D remains unclear. The CDR3 has 14 amino acids. V was cut by 3 bases and J by 4 bases, with 11 bases left in between. Per the germline V gene, CDR1 is KGHDR and CDR2 is SFDVKD.